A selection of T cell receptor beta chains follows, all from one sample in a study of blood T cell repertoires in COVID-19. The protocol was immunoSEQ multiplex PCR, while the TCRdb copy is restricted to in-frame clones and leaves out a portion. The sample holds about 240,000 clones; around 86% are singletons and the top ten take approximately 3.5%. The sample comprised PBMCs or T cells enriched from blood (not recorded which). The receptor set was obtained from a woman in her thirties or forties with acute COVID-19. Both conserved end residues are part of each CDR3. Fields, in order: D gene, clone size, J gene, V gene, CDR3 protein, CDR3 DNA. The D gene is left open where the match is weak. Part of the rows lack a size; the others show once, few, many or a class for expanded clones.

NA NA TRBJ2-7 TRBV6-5 CASSYSGQPYEQYF TGTGCCAGCAGTTACTCTGGACAGCCCTACGAGCAGTACTTC
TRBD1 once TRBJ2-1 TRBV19 CASSITGEHEQFF TGTGCCAGTAGTATTACAGGGGAACATGAGCAGTTCTTC
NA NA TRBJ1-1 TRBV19 CASQDGGLPMNTEAFF TGTGCCAGTCAGGACGGAGGACTACCTATGAACACTGAAGCTTTCTTT
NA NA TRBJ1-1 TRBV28 CASSQQGGKSEAFF TGTGCCAGCAGCCAACAGGGTGGGAAGTCTGAAGCTTTCTTT
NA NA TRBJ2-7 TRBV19 CASSIVAGSSYEQYF TGTGCCAGTAGTATAGTGGCGGGCTCCTCCTACGAGCAGTACTTC
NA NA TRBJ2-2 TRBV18 CASSPPVSNTGELFF TGTGCCAGCTCACCACCTGTATCGAACACCGGGGAGCTGTTTTTT
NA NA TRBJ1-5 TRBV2 CASSREGSNQPQHF TGTGCCAGCAGCCGGGAGGGCAGCAATCAGCCCCAGCATTTT
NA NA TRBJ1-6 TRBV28 CASSDSRYNSPLHF TGTGCCAGCAGCGACAGCCGCTATAATTCACCCCTCCACTTT
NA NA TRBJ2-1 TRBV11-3 CASSLDGLSYNEQFF TGTGCCAGCAGCTTAGATGGACTGTCCTACAATGAGCAGTTCTTC
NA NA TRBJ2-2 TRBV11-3 CASSPHLALRTGELFF TGTGCCAGCAGCCCCCATCTAGCATTAAGGACCGGGGAGCTGTTTTTT
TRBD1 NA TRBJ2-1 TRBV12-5 CASGLEGTDNEQFF TGTGCTAGTGGTTTGGAAGGGACAGACAATGAGCAGTTCTTC
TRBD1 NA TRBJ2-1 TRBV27 CASSDGQGYDEQFF TGTGCCAGCAGTGATGGACAGGGGTACGATGAGCAGTTCTTC
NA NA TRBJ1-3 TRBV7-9 CASSTTGNTIYF TGTGCCAGCAGCACGACAGGAAACACCATATATTTT
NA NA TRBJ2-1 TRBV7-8 CASSLGAMREPLNEQFF TGTGCCAGCAGCTTAGGAGCGATGCGGGAACCCTTAAATGAGCAGTTCTTC
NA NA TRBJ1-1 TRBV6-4 CASSGTENTEAFF TGTGCCAGCAGTGGGACAGAGAACACTGAAGCTTTCTTT
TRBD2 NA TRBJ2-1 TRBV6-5 CASSPGGALYNEQFF TGTGCCAGCAGCCCCGGGGGGGCTCTTTACAATGAGCAGTTCTTC
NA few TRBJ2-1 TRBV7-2 CASSLVASSYNEQFF TGTGCCAGCAGCTTAGTTGCTAGCTCCTACAATGAGCAGTTCTTC
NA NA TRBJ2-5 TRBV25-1 CASSEEGVSRETQYF TGTGCCAGCAGTGAAGAGGGGGTCTCCAGGGAGACCCAGTACTTC
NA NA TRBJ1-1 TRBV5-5 CASSLGPRPMNTEAFF TGTGCCAGCAGCTTGGGACCTAGACCTATGAACACTGAAGCTTTCTTT
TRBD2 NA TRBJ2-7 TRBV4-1 CASSHVRGLAGGPSGEQYF TGCGCCAGCAGCCACGTTAGAGGACTAGCGGGAGGGCCGAGCGGCGAGCAGTACTTC
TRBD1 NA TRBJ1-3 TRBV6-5 CATKQGRSGNTIYF TGTGCCACGAAACAGGGGAGGTCTGGAAACACCATATATTTT
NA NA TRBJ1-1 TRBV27 CASSSYTEAFF TGTGCCAGCAGTTCCTACACTGAAGCTTTCTTT
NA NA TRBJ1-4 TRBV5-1 CASSQDTTNEKLFF TGCGCCAGCAGCCAAGACACAACTAATGAAAAACTGTTTTTT
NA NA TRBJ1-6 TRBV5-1 CASSLVKRADRNRNNSPLHF TGCGCCAGCAGCTTGGTCAAAAGGGCGGACAGAAACAGAAATAATTCACCCCTCCACTTT
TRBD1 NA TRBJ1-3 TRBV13 CASSPTGVDTIYF TGTGCCAGCAGCCCGACAGGGGTGGACACCATATATTTT
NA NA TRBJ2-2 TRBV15 CATSRAGVTGELFF TGTGCCACCAGCAGAGCAGGGGTCACCGGGGAGCTGTTTTTT
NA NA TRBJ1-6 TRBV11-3 CASSSLTGTGDNSPLHF TGTGCCAGCAGTTCCCTGACCGGGACGGGAGATAATTCACCCCTCCACTTT